The rows below give T cell receptor beta chains drawn from one sample of a study of human T cells and chemical hapten exposure. TCRdb re-called the RACE reads through MiXCR, storing one row per CDR3 protein. The table has about 340,000 distinct CDR3 sequences, approximately 6.9% seen once. The input for sequencing was whole blood, taken in connection with sensitization to the hapten diphenylcyclopropenone (DPC). The receptor source for this set is a woman aged 18-29 years with alopecia areata. Some clones in this sample may be carry-over from other donors' samples. The CDR3 runs from the conserved cysteine through the conserved F or W. The D gene is left open where the match is weak. Not every row has a clone size; where given, it reads once, few, many or a size class.

size	V	D	J	DNA	CDR3
.	TRBV27	TRBD2	TRBJ2-3	TGTGCCAGCAGTCTGGGACTAGCGGGTACACAGGAGTATTTT	CASSLGLAGTQEYF
many	TRBV29-1	.	TRBJ1-1	TGCAGCGTTGTAGGTCAGGGGATGAACACTGAAGCTTTCTTT	CSVVGQGMNTEAFF
many	TRBV28	.	TRBJ1-4	TGTGCCAGCAGTTTAGCAGGGAGGTGGAGTGAAAAACTGTTTTTT	CASSLAGRWSEKLFF
few	TRBV6-2/TRBV6-3	.	TRBJ1-1	TGTGCCAGCAGTTTTGACAACCTTAACACTGAAGCTTTCTTT	CASSFDNLNTEAFF
many	TRBV5-6	.	TRBJ2-3	TGTGCCAGCAGCTTGCGAGGGAGACCAGATACGCAGTATTTT	CASSLRGRPDTQYF
.	TRBV4-1	.	TRBJ1-2	TGCGCCAGCAGCCAAGATGTCGGGGCCCCCCTTCTTTGGACCTTC	CASSQDVGAPLLWTF
many	TRBV11-2	TRBD2	TRBJ2-2	TGTGCCAGCAGAGAGAGCGGGGGGGCGAACACCGGGGAGCTGTTTTTT	CASRESGGANTGELFF
many	TRBV10-3	.	TRBJ2-1	TGTGCCATCAGCCCGGCCCCGAGGGAGGATGAGCAGTTCTTC	CAISPAPREDEQFF
.	TRBV7-2	.	TRBJ2-7	TGTGCCAGCAGCGTTAGGGCTACCCCCAGCGAGCAGTACTTC	CASSVRATPSEQYF
few	TRBV11-3	.	TRBJ2-3	TGTGCCAGCAGCTTAGGTGTTGCGGGGAGAAGCACAGATACGCAGTATTTT	CASSLGVAGRSTDTQYF
few	TRBV10-3	.	TRBJ1-2	TGTGCCATCAGCGAGGGGGAAGTAAGTGGCTACACCTTC	CAISEGEVSGYTF
.	TRBV18	.	TRBJ1-1	TGTGCCAACTCACCGTCCAGGAACACTGAAGCTTTCTTT	CANSPSRNTEAFF
many	TRBV13	TRBD2	TRBJ2-2	TGTGCCAGCAGCCTAGTTGGAGCGGGGCGTCTATCGAACACCGGGGAGCTGTTTTTT	CASSLVGAGRLSNTGELFF
few	TRBV2	.	TRBJ1-2	TGTGCCAGCAGCGGGGACACCAACTATGGCTACACCTTC	CASSGDTNYGYTF
once	TRBV9	.	TRBJ1-6	TGTGCCAGCAGCGAGTCGGGGGGCGCAAATTCACCCCTCCACTTT	CASSESGGANSPLHF
.	TRBV5-1	.	TRBJ1-1	TGCGCCAGCAGCTTTGACATGTCGTCGGGCACTGAAGCTTTCTTT	CASSFDMSSGTEAFF
many	TRBV29-1	.	TRBJ1-4	TGCAGCGTTTGCCCGGATAATGAAAAACTGTTTTTT	CSVCPDNEKLFF
.	TRBV7-6	.	TRBJ1-1	TGTGCCAGCAGCCCCAATTGGGGCAACACTGAAGCTTTCTTT	CASSPNWGNTEAFF
few	TRBV20-1	.	TRBJ2-2	TGCAGTGCTAGGGTGGGATGGTACGGGGAGCTGTTTTTT	CSARVGWYGELFF
many	TRBV6-1	.	TRBJ1-6	TGTGCCAGCAGTGAAAAAGGACAGCCGAAGTTTTCACCCCTCCACTTT	CASSEKGQPKFSPLHF
many	TRBV4-1	.	TRBJ2-3	TGCGCCAGCAGCCAAGAGGCAGGTATCGGCACAGATACGCAGTATTTT	CASSQEAGIGTDTQYF
many	TRBV6-5	TRBD1	TRBJ1-5	TGTGCCAGCAGGCCAGGGGGTTGGGATCAGCCCCAGCATTTT	CASRPGGWDQPQHF
few	TRBV25-1	TRBD2	TRBJ2-3	TGTGCCAGCAGTTTGGGGACTAGCGGGGGATCAGATACGCAGTATTTT	CASSLGTSGGSDTQYF
few	TRBV7-3	TRBD1	TRBJ2-7	TGTGCCAGCAGCTTATCAGCAGGGGGTGTCTACGAGCAGTACTTC	CASSLSAGGVYEQYF
many	TRBV9	.	TRBJ2-3	TGTGCCAGCAGTCCGAATGATGGACAGTACTCCGCAGATACGCAGTATTTT	CASSPNDGQYSADTQYF
few	TRBV7-9	.	TRBJ1-2	TGTGCCAGCAGCTTACGGCTGGACACAGCTAACTATGGCTACACCTTC	CASSLRLDTANYGYTF
many	TRBV11-2	TRBD2	TRBJ2-5	TGTGCCAGCAGCTCGGGACCGACTAGCCCCCAGTACTTC	CASSSGPTSPQYF
.	TRBV4-3	.	TRBJ2-3	TGCGCCAGCAGCGCGAGGAGAGGGGGAAGGCCCACAGATACGCAGTATTTT	CASSARRGGRPTDTQYF
few	TRBV2	.	TRBJ2-1	TGTGCCAGCAGCCGAGGGATGGGGGCGGGGGAGCAGTTCTTC	CASSRGMGAGEQFF
few	TRBV11-2	.	TRBJ1-1	TGTGCCAGCAGCTTAGAGACATACAGGGAAGCTTTCTTT	CASSLETYREAFF
many	TRBV27	.	TRBJ2-3	TGTGCCAGCAGTTCCCCGGGACCGATAAGCACAGATACGCAGTATTTT	CASSSPGPISTDTQYF
many	TRBV12-3/TRBV12-4	.	TRBJ2-1	TGTGCCAGCGGATCCAGTCACCAGGGTGAGCAGTTCTTC	CASGSSHQGEQFF
.	TRBV20-1	TRBD2	TRBJ2-3	TGCAGTGCCACTCGGACTAGCGGGGGACCGGATACGCAGTATTTT	CSATRTSGGPDTQYF
.	TRBV11-2	.	TRBJ2-2	TGTGCCAGCAGCATAAATGACAGAGCGGCTAGCTGGACCGGGGAGCTGTTTTTT	CASSINDRAASWTGELFF
.	TRBV6-5	.	TRBJ1-6	TGTGCCAGCAGCCGCGGCCTTAATTCACCCCTCCACTTT	CASSRGLNSPLHF
few	TRBV7-9	TRBD1	TRBJ2-3	TGTGCCAGCATCTACTCCGGGACAGTCACAGATACGCAGTATTTT	CASIYSGTVTDTQYF
.	TRBV6-2/TRBV6-3	TRBD1	TRBJ2-5	TGTGCCAGCACTTATTCTCGGACAGGGGTTTCGGAGACCCAGTACTTC	CASTYSRTGVSETQYF
few	TRBV7-7	TRBD1	TRBJ2-5	TGTGCTAGCAGCCTAGGGGGCTCTGTAGCCCAAGAGACCCAGTACTTC	CASSLGGSVAQETQYF
few	TRBV6-1	.	TRBJ1-4	TGTGCCAGCAGGGAACGGACGGCCCGGAACCCTGCGACTAATGAAAAACTGTTTTTT	CASRERTARNPATNEKLFF
many	TRBV29-1	.	TRBJ2-5	TGCAGCGTTGAAGATCAGTGGGCTAGCCTTCAAGAGACCCAGTACTTC	CSVEDQWASLQETQYF
few	TRBV6-5	TRBD1	TRBJ1-3	TGTGCCAGCAGTTACGGGACAGGGAATGGAAACACCATATATTTT	CASSYGTGNGNTIYF
.	TRBV18	.	TRBJ1-5	TGTGCCAGCTCACAACAGGGACTCGGTCAGCCCCAGCATTTT	CASSQQGLGQPQHF
few	TRBV5-4	.	TRBJ1-2	TGTGCCAGCAGCCTTGGGTTAGGAGGTAGGGCGAACTATGGCTACACCTTC	CASSLGLGGRANYGYTF
.	TRBV20-1	.	TRBJ1-3	TGCAGTGCTAGAGATCGACAGTCTGGAAACACCATATATTTT	CSARDRQSGNTIYF
many	TRBV6-6	TRBD2	TRBJ2-3	TGTGCCAGCAGTTACGGTCTAGCGGGGGATGGCACAGATACGCAGTATTTT	CASSYGLAGDGTDTQYF
many	TRBV20-1	.	TRBJ2-5	TGCAGTACCACTGGGTTAGGGGTGGAGACCCAGTACTTC	CSTTGLGVETQYF
.	TRBV20-1	.	TRBJ2-7	TGCAGTGCTAGTTTGACCGACTATAGGGGGAGCAACGAGCAGTACTTC	CSASLTDYRGSNEQYF
few	TRBV3-1	TRBD1	TRBJ1-1	TGTGCCAGCAGCCAAGAATTGGGGAGGGACAGGAACACTGAAGCTTTCTTT	CASSQELGRDRNTEAFF
few	TRBV7-8	.	TRBJ1-2	TGTGCCAGCAGCTTTGCCCAGGGTTCCTATGGCTACACCTTC	CASSFAQGSYGYTF
many	TRBV7-9	TRBD1	TRBJ1-1	TGTGCCAGCAGCTTAGAAGGGGGCGCGCTCACTGAAGCTTTCTTT	CASSLEGGALTEAFF
few	TRBV7-2	.	TRBJ1-4	TGTGCCAGCAGCCCCCGGGCAGGGGATGAAAAACTGTTTTTT	CASSPRAGDEKLFF
.	TRBV4-1	TRBD1	TRBJ2-7	TGCGCCAGCAGCTTCGGTCCGGGACAGGGGTCTTACGAGCAGTACTTC	CASSFGPGQGSYEQYF
few	TRBV10-3	.	TRBJ1-4	TGTGCCACCCAACAGGGCAGGAATGAAAAACTGTTTTTT	CATQQGRNEKLFF
once	TRBV29-1	.	TRBJ2-3	TGCAGCGCCATCGAGGGGCCTACGCAGTATTTT	CSAIEGPTQYF
few	TRBV27	.	TRBJ2-3	TGTGCCAGCAGTAAGGGCCAGGCACGAACGCAGTATTTT	CASSKGQARTQYF
few	TRBV2	TRBD2	TRBJ2-1	TGTGCCAGCAGCATGACTAGCGGGGGGGCTAGTGAGCAGTTCTTC	CASSMTSGGASEQFF
.	TRBV4-3	TRBD2	TRBJ2-1	TGCGCCAGCAGCCAAGCCCCTCTCAGCGGGGGGGGGGTCAATGAGCAGTTCTTC	CASSQAPLSGGGVNEQFF
few	TRBV11-2	TRBD2	TRBJ2-5	TGTGCCAGCAGCCTAGCGGTCTCAAAAGAGACCCAGTACTTC	CASSLAVSKETQYF
many	TRBV28	TRBD1	TRBJ1-1	TGTGCCAGCACCCCAGGGGGCGCAATGAACACTGAAGCTTTCTTT	CASTPGGAMNTEAFF